This TCR beta chain emerged from a study of siplizumab effects on memory and regulatory T cells. The repertoire was sequenced with immunoSEQ multiplex PCR; TCRdb's copy has only in-frame clones and lacks some. The profile covers roughly 9,000 clones, with more than 60% appearing a single time and around 67% taken by the ten largest. On this clone itself: The antigen remains unidentified.

Findings of the study overall: Sequences that were alloreactive and traceable to unstimulated CD4+ memory cells were significantly reduced by siplizumab. Most proliferating CD4+ or CD8+ clones, roughly 75-97%, had no naive or memory assignment.

Sequences were obtained from effector memory CD8+ T cells sorted from blood. The subset was: unstimulated CD8+ effector memory T cells. The receptor comes from a human donor in good health.

CDR3 in DNA: TGTGCCAGCAGTTTATTGCGACAGGGCCACAATGAGCAGTTCTTC. It yields the protein CASSLLRQGHNEQFF. The V and J genes are TRBV27 and TRBJ2-1; 7 bases fit TRBD1. This CDR3 comprises 15 residues. Germline V gene lookup returns CDR1 MNHEY and CDR2 SMNVEV (reference sequence). J gave up 5 bases and V 1 base, and 5 bases lay outside the gene matches.